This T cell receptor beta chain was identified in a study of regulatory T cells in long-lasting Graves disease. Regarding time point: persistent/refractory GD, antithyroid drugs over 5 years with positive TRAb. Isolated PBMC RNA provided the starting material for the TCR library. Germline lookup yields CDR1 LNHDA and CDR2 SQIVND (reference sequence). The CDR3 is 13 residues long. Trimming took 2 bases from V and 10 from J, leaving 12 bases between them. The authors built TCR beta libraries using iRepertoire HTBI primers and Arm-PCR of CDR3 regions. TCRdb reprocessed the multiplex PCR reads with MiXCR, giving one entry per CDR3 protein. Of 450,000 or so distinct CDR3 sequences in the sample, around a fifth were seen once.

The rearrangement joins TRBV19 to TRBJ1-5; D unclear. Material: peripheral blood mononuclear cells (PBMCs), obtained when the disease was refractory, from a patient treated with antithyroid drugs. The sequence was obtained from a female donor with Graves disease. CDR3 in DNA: TGTGCCAGTAGTATACAAGTCCTCCCTCCCCAGCATTTT. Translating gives CASSIQVLPPQHF.